This T cell receptor beta chain stems from a study of blood T cell repertoires in COVID-19. Overall study context: The samples span acute and convalescent COVID-19 from the United States, Italy and Spain. PBMCs, B-cell-depleted T cells, or T cells provided the cDNA or gDNA that made up the material.

CDR3 size: 15 residues. V lost 4 bases and J lost 8, with 21 bases in between. Looked up from germline, CDR1 is SGHRS and CDR2 is YFSETQ. Study processing details: How many nucleated cells were present was estimated from reference gene primer amplification. Libraries were prepared by immunoSEQ multiplex PCR; TCRdb keeps only in-frame clonotypes and omits some of them. That table furnishes V, J and clone size, whereas the DNA furnished D and trimming. The table lists about 85,000 clones, nearly 90% of them singletons. This sequence joins TRBV5-1 and TRBJ1-2, with D perhaps matching TRBD1 (5 bases). The specimen was peripheral blood. The clonotype comes from a woman aged 80 or older with active or convalescent COVID-19. The DNA for the CDR3 is TGCGCCAGCAGCCCGAAAGGGGCCGGACGTGGGGGCTACACCTTC. This sequence encodes CASSPKGAGRGGYTF.